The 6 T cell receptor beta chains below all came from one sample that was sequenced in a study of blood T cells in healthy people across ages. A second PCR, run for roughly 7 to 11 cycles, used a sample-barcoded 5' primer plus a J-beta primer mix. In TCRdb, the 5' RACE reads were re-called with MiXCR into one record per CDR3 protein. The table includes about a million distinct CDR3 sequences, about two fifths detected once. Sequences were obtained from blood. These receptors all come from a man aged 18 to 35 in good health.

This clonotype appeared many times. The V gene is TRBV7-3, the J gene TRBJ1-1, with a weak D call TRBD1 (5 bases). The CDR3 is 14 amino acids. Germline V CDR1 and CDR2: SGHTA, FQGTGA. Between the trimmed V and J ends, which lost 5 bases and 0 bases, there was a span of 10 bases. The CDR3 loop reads CASSRRAMNTEAFF. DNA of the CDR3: TGTGCCAGCAGCCGCAGGGCTATGAACACTGAAGCTTTCTTT.

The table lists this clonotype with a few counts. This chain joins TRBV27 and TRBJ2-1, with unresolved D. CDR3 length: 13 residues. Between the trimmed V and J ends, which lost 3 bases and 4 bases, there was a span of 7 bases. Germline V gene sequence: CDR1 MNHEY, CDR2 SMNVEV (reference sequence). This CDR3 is CASSFKQYNEQFF. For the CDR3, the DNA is TGTGCCAGCAGTTTTAAACAGTACAATGAGCAGTTCTTC.

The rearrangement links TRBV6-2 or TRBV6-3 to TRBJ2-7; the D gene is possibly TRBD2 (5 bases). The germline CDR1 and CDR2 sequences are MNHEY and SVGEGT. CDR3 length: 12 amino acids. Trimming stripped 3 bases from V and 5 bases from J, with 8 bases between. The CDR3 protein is CASSYTRDEQYF. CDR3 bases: TGTGCCAGCAGTTATACGCGGGACGAGCAGTACTTC.

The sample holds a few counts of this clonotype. This chain's CDR3 is CASSPDKPDTQYF. The CDR3 DNA sequence: TGTGCCAGCAGCCCGGACAAACCAGATACGCAGTATTTT. V usage is TRBV7-2 and J usage is TRBJ2-3, with D possibly matching TRBD1 (5 bases). V was trimmed by 5 bases and J by 4 bases, leaving 10 bases between them. This CDR3 contains 13 residues. Per germline, CDR1 SGHTA and CDR2 FQGNSA.

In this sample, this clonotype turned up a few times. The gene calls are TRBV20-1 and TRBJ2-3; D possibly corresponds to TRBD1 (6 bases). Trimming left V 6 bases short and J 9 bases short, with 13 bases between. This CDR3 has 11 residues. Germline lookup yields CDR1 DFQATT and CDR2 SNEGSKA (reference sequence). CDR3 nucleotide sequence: TGCAGTGCCACCCAGGGGATAACGCAGTATTTT. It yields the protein CSATQGITQYF.

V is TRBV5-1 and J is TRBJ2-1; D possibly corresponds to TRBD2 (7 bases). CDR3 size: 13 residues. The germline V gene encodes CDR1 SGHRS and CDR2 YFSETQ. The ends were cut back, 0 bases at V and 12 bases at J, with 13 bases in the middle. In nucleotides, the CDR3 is TGCGCCAGCAGCTTGGACGATAGGGGGGGGCAGTTCTTC. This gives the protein CASSLDDRGGQFF. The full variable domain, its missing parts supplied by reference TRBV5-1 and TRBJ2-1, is KAGVTQTPRYLIKTRGQQVTLSCSPISGHRSVSWYQQTPGQGLQFLFEYFSETQRNKGNFPGRFSGRQFSNSRSEMNVSTLELGDSALYLCASSLDDRGGQFFGPGTRLTVL.